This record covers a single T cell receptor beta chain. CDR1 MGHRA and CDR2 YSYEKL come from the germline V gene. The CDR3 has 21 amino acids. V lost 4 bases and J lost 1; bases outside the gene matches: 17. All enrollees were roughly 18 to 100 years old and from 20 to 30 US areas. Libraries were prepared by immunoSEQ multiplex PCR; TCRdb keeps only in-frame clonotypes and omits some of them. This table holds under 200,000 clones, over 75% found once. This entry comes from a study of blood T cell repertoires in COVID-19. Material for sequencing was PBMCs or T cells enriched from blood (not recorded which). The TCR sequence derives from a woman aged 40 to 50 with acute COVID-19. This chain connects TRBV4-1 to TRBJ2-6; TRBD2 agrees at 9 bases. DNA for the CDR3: TGCGCCAGCAGCCTTCACCCCTTTCTAGCGGGACCTACGTCTGGGGCCAACGTCCTGACTTTC. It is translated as CASSLHPFLAGPTSGANVLTF.